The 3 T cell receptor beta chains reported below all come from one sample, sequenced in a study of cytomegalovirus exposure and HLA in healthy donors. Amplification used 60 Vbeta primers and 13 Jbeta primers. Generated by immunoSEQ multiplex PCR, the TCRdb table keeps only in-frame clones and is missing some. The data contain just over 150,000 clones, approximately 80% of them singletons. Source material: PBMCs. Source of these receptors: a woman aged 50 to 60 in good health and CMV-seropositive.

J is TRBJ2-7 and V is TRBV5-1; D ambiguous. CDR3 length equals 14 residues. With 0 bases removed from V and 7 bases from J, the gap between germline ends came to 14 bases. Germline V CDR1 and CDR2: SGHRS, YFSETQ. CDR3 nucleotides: TGCGCCAGCAGCTTGGACGGGTTCGATCTGGAGCAGTACTTC. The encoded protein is CASSLDGFDLEQYF.

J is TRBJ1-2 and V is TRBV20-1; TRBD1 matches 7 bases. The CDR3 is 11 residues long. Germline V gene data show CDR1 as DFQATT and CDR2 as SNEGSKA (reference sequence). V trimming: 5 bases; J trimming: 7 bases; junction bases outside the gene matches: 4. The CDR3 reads CSADRDGGYTF. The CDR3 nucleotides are TGCAGTGCTGACAGGGATGGTGGCTACACCTTC.

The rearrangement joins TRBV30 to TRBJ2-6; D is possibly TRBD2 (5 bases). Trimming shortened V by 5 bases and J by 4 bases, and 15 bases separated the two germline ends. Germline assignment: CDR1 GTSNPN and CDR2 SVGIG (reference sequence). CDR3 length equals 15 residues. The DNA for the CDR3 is TGTGCCTGGGGACCCTGGACTTCGGGGGCCAACGTCCTGACTTTC. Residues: CAWGPWTSGANVLTF.